This paragraph covers one T cell receptor beta chain sequence. This record comes from a study of CD4+ T cells in melanoma. The CDR3 contains 14 residues. CDR1 is SGHKS and CDR2 is YYEKEE in the germline V gene (reference sequence). V was pared by 1 base and J by 4 bases, with 11 bases between. Data came from immunoSEQ multiplex PCR; TCRdb stores just in-frame clones and leaves some out. The table includes 3,700 or so clones, approximately 60% detected once. The specimen sequenced was cells from a culture (not recorded whether cultured in vitro). This clonotype was obtained from a human donor with melanoma. The genes are TRBV5-5 and TRBJ2-5; D unresolved. CDR3: CASSLYGFGETQYF. The CDR3 bases are TGTGCCAGCAGCTTGTACGGGTTTGGAGAGACCCAGTACTTC.